This T cell receptor beta chain was sequenced in a study of cytomegalovirus exposure and HLA in healthy donors. Study conclusions and caveats: Highly shared sequence variants in one cluster were likely a sequencing artifact. Prior analysis indicated that the majority of TCR beta V segments exhibited productivity approximately 87% or approximately 30% of the time.

Despite likely unrecorded immune exposures, the donors were nominally healthy at the time of sampling. This clone was recorded once. Its specificity is unknown. V was clipped by 5 bases and J by 2 bases; unmatched bases: 11. Germline assignment: CDR1 SGHTA and CDR2 FQGTGA. The CDR3 spans 17 residues. Primers: 60 Vbeta forward and 13 Jbeta reverse. The repertoire was sequenced with immunoSEQ multiplex PCR; TCRdb's copy has only in-frame clones and lacks some. The sample comprises about 200,000 clones, 60% to 85% of which are singletons, and around 15% rests with the top ten. V is TRBV7-3 and J is TRBJ2-3; 9 nucleotides match TRBD1. Sequencing was carried out using PBMCs. This clonotype was sampled from a man aged 40-50 years in good health and CMV-seronegative. The CDR3, as DNA: TGTGCCAGCAGCCCACCGGGACAGGGTGGTCTCACAGATACGCAGTATTTT. Protein sequence: CASSPPGQGGLTDTQYF.